This TCR beta chain was sequenced in a study of Ad26.COV2.S vaccination and SARS-CoV-2 variants. Overall study: Within the COV1001 Ad26.COV2.S trial arm, the donor was enrolled. The study gave Ad26.COV2.S intramuscularly, once or twice 56 days apart.

The treatment: 15 to 20 received Ad26.COV2.S at low or high dose, single or two shots; about 5 received placebo; per-sample allocation not given. Day 63 following the first vaccine or placebo injection was when the samples were taken. Measured with immunoSEQ multiplex PCR; TCRdb has only the in-frame clones, and not every one. Of around 450,000 clones detected, less than 95% appear once; the ten largest clones hold around 4.2%. The starting material was peripheral blood, obtained in a trial of Ad26.COV2.S vaccine versus placebo. This clonotype was sampled from a person between 18 and 65 years old who received the Ad26.COV2.S COVID-19 vaccine or a placebo.

The CDR3 DNA is TGTGCCAGCAACTCACAGGGGTCCGGGGAGCTGTTTTTT. It translates to CASNSQGSGELFF. V is TRBV6-5 and J is TRBJ2-2; 7 bases match TRBD1. Germline V gene lookup returns CDR1 MNHEY and CDR2 SVGAGI. There are 13 residues in the CDR3. The ends lost 7 bases at V and 6 bases at J; junction bases unmatched: 5.